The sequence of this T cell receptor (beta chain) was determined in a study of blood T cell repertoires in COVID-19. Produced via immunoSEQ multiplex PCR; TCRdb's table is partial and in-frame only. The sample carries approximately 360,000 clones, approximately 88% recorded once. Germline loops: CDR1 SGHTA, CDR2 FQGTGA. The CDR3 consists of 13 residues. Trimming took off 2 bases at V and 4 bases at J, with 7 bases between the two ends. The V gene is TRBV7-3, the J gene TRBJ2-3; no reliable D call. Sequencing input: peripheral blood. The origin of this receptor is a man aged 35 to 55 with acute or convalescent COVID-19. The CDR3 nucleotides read TGTGCCAGCAGCTTAGGTTCGGCAGATACGCAGTATTTT. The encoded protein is CASSLGSADTQYF.